These 17 T cell receptor beta chains were sequenced from one sample in a study of identical twins. TCRdb reanalysed the 5' RACE reads using MiXCR and keeps one entry per CDR3 protein. The sample has some 1,600,000 distinct CDR3 sequences, about 32% seen once. Source material: cord blood. The source of these receptors is a newborn girl in good health.

The rearrangement links TRBV5-6 to TRBJ2-3; D possibly corresponds to TRBD1 (5 bases). This CDR3 region has 15 residues. Per the germline V gene, CDR1 is SGHDT and CDR2 is YYEEEE. With 4 bases removed from V and 3 bases from J, the gap between germline ends came to 15 bases. CDR3 sequence reads: CASSHGQGQTDTQYF. CDR3 coding DNA: TGTGCCAGCAGCCACGGACAAGGCCAGACAGATACGCAGTATTTT.

The chain joins TRBV29-1 to TRBJ1-4; TRBD1 matches at 8 bases. Germline V gene sequence: CDR1 SQVTM, CDR2 ANQGSEA. J gave up 8 bases and V 3 bases, and 8 bases lay outside the gene matches. The CDR3 contains 14 residues. CDR3: CSVDPTGGREKLFF. CDR3 in DNA: TGCAGCGTTGACCCTACAGGGGGGAGGGAAAAACTGTTTTTT.

The rearrangement joins TRBV30 to TRBJ2-5; D unclear. The CDR3 sequence is 12 residues long. The V end lost 4 bases, the J end lost 1 base, and 7 bases lay between the germline ends. Germline-derived CDR1 and CDR2 are GTSNPN and SVGIG (reference sequence). The CDR3 sequence: CAWTVSQETQYF. The CDR3 DNA reads TGTGCCTGGACGGTGAGCCAAGAGACCCAGTACTTC.

This clonotype was counted a few times. V and J are TRBV6-5 and TRBJ1-2; D gene unclear. The length of the CDR3 is 16 residues. V was pared by 4 bases and J by 2 bases, with 17 bases between. Looked up from germline, CDR1 is MNHEY and CDR2 is SVGAGI. The CDR3 sequence: CASSSPRASGNYGYTF. The CDR3 bases are TGTGCCAGCAGTTCCCCGAGGGCCAGTGGGAACTATGGCTACACCTTC.

The rearrangement joins TRBV5-1 to TRBJ1-1, with D unclear. Germline CDR1 SGHRS, CDR2 YFSETQ. V was cut by 0 bases and J by 1 base, with 13 bases left in between. There are 16 residues in the CDR3. CDR3: CASSLVGRPRNTEAFF. CDR3 DNA: TGCGCCAGCAGCTTGGTGGGGAGACCAAGGAACACTGAAGCTTTCTTT.

There are a few counts of this clonotype. The chain combines TRBV21-1 with TRBJ2-4; the table assigns TRBD1, which was not confirmed against the DNA. TRBV21-1 is annotated as a pseudogene. This CDR3 spans 17 amino acids. This chain's CDR3 is CASSKVWGELAKNIQYF. In nucleotides, the CDR3 is TGTGCCAGCAGCAAAGTCTGGGGGGAACTAGCCAAAAACATTCAGTACTTC.

This clonotype was seen only a few times. The J gene is TRBJ2-7, the V gene TRBV20-1; D remains ambiguous. The CDR3 covers 14 residues. Between the trimmed V and J ends, which lost 3 bases and 0 bases, there was a span of 12 bases. Germline lookup yields CDR1 DFQATT and CDR2 SNEGSKA (reference sequence). The CDR3 nucleotides are TGCAGTGCTAGCCGCCCCGGTAGCTCCTACGAGCAGTACTTC. Protein sequence: CSASRPGSSYEQYF.

The rearrangement joins TRBV19 to TRBJ2-1; tentatively, D is TRBD2 (5 bases). The V gene's germline CDR1 is LNHDA and CDR2 SQIVND (reference sequence). V was shortened by 6 bases and J by 6 bases, with 15 bases between the two germline ends. This CDR3 comprises 14 residues. CDR3: CASSVTGKRNEQFF. The CDR3 coding sequence is TGTGCCAGTAGCGTTACGGGGAAGCGCAATGAGCAGTTCTTC.

This rearrangement joins TRBV28 to TRBJ1-2; 7 bases are shared with TRBD1. The CDR3 contains 14 residues. The ends lost 5 bases at V and 8 bases at J; junction bases unmatched: 11. Germline lookup yields CDR1 MDHEN and CDR2 SYDVKM. CDR3 region: CASSLTRGGLGYTF. CDR3 DNA: TGTGCCAGCAGTCTGACCCGAGGGGGCCTAGGCTACACCTTC.

The chain is built from TRBV20-1 and TRBJ2-1; 9 bases agree with TRBD2. The ends lost 1 base at V and 0 bases at J; junction bases unmatched: 4. CDR1 is DFQATT and CDR2 is SNEGSKA in the germline V gene (reference sequence). This CDR3 is built from 16 residues. The CDR3 protein is CSARAILAGSYNEQFF. For the CDR3, the DNA is TGCAGTGCTAGAGCTATACTAGCGGGCTCCTACAATGAGCAGTTCTTC.

This chain uses TRBV30 with TRBJ1-5, with TRBD1 identical over 8 bases. Losses at the gene ends were 3 bases for V and 2 bases for J; bases not matched to a gene: 12. Germline V gene sequence: CDR1 GTSNPN, CDR2 SVGIG (reference sequence). This CDR3 has 17 amino acids. CDR3 nucleotides: TGTGCCTGGAGCACAGACAGGGGCCCGCGGGGCAATCAGCCCCAGCATTTT. Its protein is CAWSTDRGPRGNQPQHF.

V usage is TRBV4-1 and J usage is TRBJ2-7, with TRBD2 as a possible D gene (5 bases). Trimming removed 3 bases from V and 0 bases from J, with 15 bases in between. Germline loops: CDR1 MGHRA, CDR2 YSYEKL. CDR3 length: 16 residues. The CDR3 DNA follows: TGCGCCAGCAGCCACCCCACCCTAGCCGGCTCCTACGAGCAGTACTTC. It specifies CASSHPTLAGSYEQYF.

This clonotype was seen more than once but under ten times. V gene TRBV7-2 combines with J gene TRBJ2-3; TRBD2 agrees at 8 bases. The CDR3 is 18 residues long. The V and J ends lost 0 bases and 1 base, in that order; junction bases with no gene match: 9. CDR1 SGHTA and CDR2 FQGNSA come from the germline V gene. The CDR3 here is CASSLALSGGLRTDTQYF. In DNA, the CDR3 is TGTGCCAGCAGCTTAGCCCTCAGCGGGGGTCTCCGCACAGATACGCAGTATTTT. Using reference TRBV7-2 and TRBJ2-3 for the parts outside the CDR3, the full variable domain is GAGVSQSPSNKVTEKGKDVELRCDPISGHTALYWYRQSLGQGLEFLIYFQGNSAPDKSGLPSDRFSAERTGGSVSTLTIQRTQQEDSAVYLCASSLALSGGLRTDTQYFGPGTRLTVL.

The genes are TRBV5-5 and TRBJ2-1; 10 nucleotides agree with TRBD2. Gene TRBJ2-7 matches the end of the DNA better, so the J call may be wrong. Germline lookup yields CDR1 SGHKS and CDR2 YYEKEE (reference sequence). The CDR3 has 16 residues. As DNA, the CDR3 is TGTGCCAGCAGCCCACTAGCGGGACCCTCCTACAATGAGCAGTACTTC. It yields the protein CASSPLAGPSYNEQYF.

This clonotype was seen more than once but under ten times. The genes are TRBV2 and TRBJ2-3; D possibly corresponds to TRBD2 (6 bases). Germline V gene sequence: CDR1 SNHLY, CDR2 FYNNEI. The CDR3 is 16 amino acids. Trimming left V 6 bases short and J 1 base short, with 17 bases between. CDR3 nucleotides: TGTGCCAGCAGCGGGGGAAGGGGTGTCGGCACAGATACGCAGTATTTT. Translating it yields CASSGGRGVGTDTQYF.

J is TRBJ1-5 and V is TRBV10-3; 8 positions agree with TRBD1. The germline gives CDR1 ENHRY, CDR2 SYGVKD. This CDR3 has 13 residues. V was pared by 8 bases and J by 2 bases, with 2 bases of the junction left unmatched. This CDR3 reads CAIGQGGNQPQHF. The CDR3 DNA reads TGTGCCATCGGACAGGGAGGCAATCAGCCCCAGCATTTT.

The chain couples TRBV29-1 to TRBJ1-2; 7 positions agree with TRBD1. V trimming: 4 bases; J trimming: 8 bases; junction bases outside the gene matches: 1. CDR3 length: 10 residues. Germline assignment: CDR1 SQVTM and CDR2 ANQGSEA. The CDR3 loop reads CSVAGQGYTF. CDR3 DNA sequence: TGCAGCGTTGCGGGACAGGGCTACACCTTC.